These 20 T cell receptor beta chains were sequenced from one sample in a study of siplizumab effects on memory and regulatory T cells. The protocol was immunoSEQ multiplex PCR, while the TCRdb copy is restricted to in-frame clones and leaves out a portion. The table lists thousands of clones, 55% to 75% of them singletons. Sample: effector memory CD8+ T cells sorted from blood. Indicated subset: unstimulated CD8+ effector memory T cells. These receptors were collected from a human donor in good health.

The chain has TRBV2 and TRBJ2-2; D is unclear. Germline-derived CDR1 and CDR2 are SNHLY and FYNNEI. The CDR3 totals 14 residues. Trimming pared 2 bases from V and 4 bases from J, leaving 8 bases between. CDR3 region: CASSELTPTGELFF. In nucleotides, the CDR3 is TGTGCCAGCAGTGAATTGACGCCCACCGGGGAGCTGTTTTTT. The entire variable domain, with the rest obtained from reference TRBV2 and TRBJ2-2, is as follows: EPEVTQTPSHQVTQMGQEVILRCVPISNHLYFYWYRQILGQKVEFLVSFYNNEISEKSEIFDDQFSVERPDGSNFTLKIRSTKLEDSAMYFCASSELTPTGELFFGEGSRLTVL.

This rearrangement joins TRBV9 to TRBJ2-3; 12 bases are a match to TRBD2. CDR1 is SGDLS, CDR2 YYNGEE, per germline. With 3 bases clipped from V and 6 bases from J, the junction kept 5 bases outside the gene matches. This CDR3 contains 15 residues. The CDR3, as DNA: TGTGCCAGCAGCGCTAGCGGGAGGGCCGGGGATACGCAGTATTTT. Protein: CASSASGRAGDTQYF. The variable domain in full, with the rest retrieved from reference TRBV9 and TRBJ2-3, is DSGVTQTPKHLITATGQRVTLRCSPRSGDLSVYWYQQSLDQGLQFLIQYYNGEERAKGNILERFSAQQFPDLHSELNLSSLELGDSALYFCASSASGRAGDTQYFGPGTRLTVL.

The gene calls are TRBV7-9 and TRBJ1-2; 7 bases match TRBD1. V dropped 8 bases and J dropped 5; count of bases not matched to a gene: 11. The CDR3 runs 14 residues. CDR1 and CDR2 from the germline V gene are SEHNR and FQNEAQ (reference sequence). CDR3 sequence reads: CASYSAGTAYGYTF. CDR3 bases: TGTGCCAGCTACAGCGCCGGGACAGCTTATGGCTACACCTTC.

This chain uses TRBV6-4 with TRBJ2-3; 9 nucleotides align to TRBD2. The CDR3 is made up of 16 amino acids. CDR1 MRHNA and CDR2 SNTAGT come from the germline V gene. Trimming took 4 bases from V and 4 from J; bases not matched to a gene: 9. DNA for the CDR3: TGTGCCAGCAGTGGCCGCTCCAGCGGGGGGTCAGATACGCAGTATTTT. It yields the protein CASSGRSSGGSDTQYF.

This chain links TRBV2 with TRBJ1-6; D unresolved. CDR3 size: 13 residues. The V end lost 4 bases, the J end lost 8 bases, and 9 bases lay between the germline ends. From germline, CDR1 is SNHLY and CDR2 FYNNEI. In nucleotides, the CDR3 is TGTGCCAGCAGTGCAGATGAGGATTCACCCCTCCACTTT. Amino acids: CASSADEDSPLHF.

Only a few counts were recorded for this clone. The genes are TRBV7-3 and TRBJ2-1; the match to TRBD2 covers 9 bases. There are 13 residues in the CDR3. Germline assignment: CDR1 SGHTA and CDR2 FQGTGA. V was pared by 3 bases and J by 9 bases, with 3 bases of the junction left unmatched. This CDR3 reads CASSFASGTEQFF. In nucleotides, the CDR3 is TGTGCCAGCAGCTTTGCTAGCGGGACTGAGCAGTTCTTC. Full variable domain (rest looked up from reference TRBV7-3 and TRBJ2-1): GAGVSQTPSNKVTEKGKYVELRCDPISGHTALYWYRQSLGQGPEFLIYFQGTGAADDSGLPNDRFFAVRPEGSVSTLKIQRTERGDSAVYLCASSFASGTEQFFGPGTRLTVL.

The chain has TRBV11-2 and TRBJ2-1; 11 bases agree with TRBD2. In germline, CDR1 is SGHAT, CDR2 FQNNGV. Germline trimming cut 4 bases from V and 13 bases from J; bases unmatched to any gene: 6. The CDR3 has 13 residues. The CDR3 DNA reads TGTGCCAGCAGCTCCGGGACTAGCGGAGCTCAGTTCTTC. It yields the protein CASSSGTSGAQFF.

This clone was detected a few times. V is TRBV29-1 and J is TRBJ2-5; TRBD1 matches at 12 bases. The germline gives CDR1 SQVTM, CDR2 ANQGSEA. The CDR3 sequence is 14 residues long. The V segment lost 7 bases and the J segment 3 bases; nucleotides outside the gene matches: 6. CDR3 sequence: CSAGQGAWKETQYF. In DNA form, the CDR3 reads TGCAGCGCGGGACAGGGGGCTTGGAAAGAGACCCAGTACTTC.

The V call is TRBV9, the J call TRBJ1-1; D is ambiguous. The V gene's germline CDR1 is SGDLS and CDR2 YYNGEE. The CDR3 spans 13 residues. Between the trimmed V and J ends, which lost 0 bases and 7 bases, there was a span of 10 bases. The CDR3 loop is CASSVVGGGEAFF. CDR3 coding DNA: TGTGCCAGCAGCGTAGTAGGTGGAGGTGAAGCTTTCTTT.

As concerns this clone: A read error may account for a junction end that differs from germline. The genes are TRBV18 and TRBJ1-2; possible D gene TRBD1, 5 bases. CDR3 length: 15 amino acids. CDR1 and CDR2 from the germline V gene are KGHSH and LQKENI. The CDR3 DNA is TGTGCCAGCTCACCACTCCAGGGAGGGGCCTATGACTACACCTTC. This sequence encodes CASSPLQGGAYDYTF.

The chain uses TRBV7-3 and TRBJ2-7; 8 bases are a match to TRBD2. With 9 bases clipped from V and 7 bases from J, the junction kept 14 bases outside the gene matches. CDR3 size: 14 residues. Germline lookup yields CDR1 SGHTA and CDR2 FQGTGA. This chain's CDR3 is CASAQSGRTGEQYF. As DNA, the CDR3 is TGTGCCAGTGCCCAGAGCGGGAGAACGGGAGAGCAGTACTTC.

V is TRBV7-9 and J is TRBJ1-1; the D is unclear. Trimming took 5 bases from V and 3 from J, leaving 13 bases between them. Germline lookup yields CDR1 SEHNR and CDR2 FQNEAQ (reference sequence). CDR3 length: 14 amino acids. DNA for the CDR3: TGTGCCAGCAGCCCCCGCCGGTTGGACACTGAAGCTTTCTTT. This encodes CASSPRRLDTEAFF. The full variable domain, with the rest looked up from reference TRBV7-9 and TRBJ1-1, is DTGVSQNPRHKITKRGQNVTFRCDPISEHNRLYWYRQTLGQGPEFLTYFQNEAQLEKSRLLSDRFSAERPKGSFSTLEIQRTEQGDSAMYLCASSPRRLDTEAFFGQGTRLTVV.

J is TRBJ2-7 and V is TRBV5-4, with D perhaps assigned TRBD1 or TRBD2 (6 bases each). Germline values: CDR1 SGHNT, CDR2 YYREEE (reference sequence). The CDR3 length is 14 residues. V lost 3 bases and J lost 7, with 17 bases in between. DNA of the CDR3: TGTGCCAGCAGCTCGCGGGACATATCTGAAGAGCAGTACTTC. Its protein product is CASSSRDISEEQYF.

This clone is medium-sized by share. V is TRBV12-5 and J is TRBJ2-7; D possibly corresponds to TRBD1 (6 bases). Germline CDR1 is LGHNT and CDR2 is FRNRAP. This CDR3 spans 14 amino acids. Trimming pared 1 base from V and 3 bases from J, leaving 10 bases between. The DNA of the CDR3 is TGTGCTAGTGGTTTGGCCAGCAGGGGCTACGAGCAGTACTTC. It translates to CASGLASRGYEQYF.

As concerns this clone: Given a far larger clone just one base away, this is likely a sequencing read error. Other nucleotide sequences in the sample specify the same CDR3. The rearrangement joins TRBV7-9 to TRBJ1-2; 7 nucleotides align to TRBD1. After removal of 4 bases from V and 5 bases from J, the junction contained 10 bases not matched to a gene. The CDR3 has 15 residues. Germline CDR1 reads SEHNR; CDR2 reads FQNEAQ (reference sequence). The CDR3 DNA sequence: TGTGCCAGCAGCTACAGCGCCGGGACAGCGTATGGCTACACCTTC. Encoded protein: CASSYSAGTAYGYTF.

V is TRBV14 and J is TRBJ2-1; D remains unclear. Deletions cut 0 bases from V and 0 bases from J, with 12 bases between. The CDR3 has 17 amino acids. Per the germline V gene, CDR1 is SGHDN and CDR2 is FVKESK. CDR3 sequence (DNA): TGTGCCAGCAGCCAAGATCTCGGCACGACCTCCTACAATGAGCAGTTCTTC. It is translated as CASSQDLGTTSYNEQFF.

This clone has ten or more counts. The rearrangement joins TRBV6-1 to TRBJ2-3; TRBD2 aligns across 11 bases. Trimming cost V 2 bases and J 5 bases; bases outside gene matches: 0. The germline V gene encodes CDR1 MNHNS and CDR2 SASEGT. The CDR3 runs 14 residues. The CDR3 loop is CASSELAGGDTQYF. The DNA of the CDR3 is TGTGCCAGCAGTGAACTAGCGGGGGGAGATACGCAGTATTTT.

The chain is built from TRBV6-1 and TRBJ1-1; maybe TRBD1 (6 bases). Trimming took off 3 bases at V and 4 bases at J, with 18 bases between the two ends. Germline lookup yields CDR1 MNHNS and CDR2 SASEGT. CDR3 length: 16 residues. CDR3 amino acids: CASSDRDTIMGTEAFF. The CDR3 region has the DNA TGTGCCAGCAGTGACCGGGACACCATTATGGGCACTGAAGCTTTCTTT.

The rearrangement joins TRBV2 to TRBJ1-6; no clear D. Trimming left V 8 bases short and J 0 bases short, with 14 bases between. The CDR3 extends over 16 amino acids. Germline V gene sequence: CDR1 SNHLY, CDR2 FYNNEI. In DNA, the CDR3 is TGTGCCAGCCCTTTTCGACCTTTCTCCTATAATTCACCCCTCCACTTT. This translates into CASPFRPFSYNSPLHF.

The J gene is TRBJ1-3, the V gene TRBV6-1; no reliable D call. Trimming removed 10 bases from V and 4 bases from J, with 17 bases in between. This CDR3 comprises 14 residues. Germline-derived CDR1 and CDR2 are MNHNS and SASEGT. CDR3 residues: CAIAQDVSGNTIYF. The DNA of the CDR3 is TGTGCCATCGCGCAGGACGTATCGGGAAACACCATATATTTT.